What follows are 2 T cell receptor beta chains derived from one specimen sequenced in a study of PD-L1 blockade in urothelial cancer. TCRdb's table, derived via immunoSEQ multiplex PCR, lists solely in-frame clones and lacks some. The sample lists approximately 94,000 clones, roughly 84% seen once, with roughly 2% in the top ten. Described time point: pretreatment peripheral blood. This sample comprised PBMCs, obtained around atezolizumab (anti-PD-L1) treatment. These receptors were taken from a man aged 60 to 75 with urothelial cancer.

The chain is built from TRBV9 and TRBJ2-1, with TRBD2 matching 10 bases. V gave up 4 bases and J gave up 4 bases; unmatched junction bases: 5. The CDR3 runs to 15 residues. The germline CDR1 and CDR2 sequences are SGDLS and YYNGEE. CDR3 sequence reads: CASSPLAGAYNEQFF. The CDR3 DNA follows: TGTGCCAGCAGCCCCCTAGCGGGAGCATACAATGAGCAGTTCTTC.

This clone was detected once. The V and J genes are TRBV5-6 and TRBJ1-2; D unclear. Trimming removed 6 bases from V and 5 bases from J, with 14 bases in between. CDR1 and CDR2 (germline): SGHDT, YYEEEE. The length of the CDR3 is 13 residues. Here the CDR3 DNA reads TGTGCCAGCACCCAGACCGGGGTTTATGGCTACACCTTC. This translates into CASTQTGVYGYTF. Filled out from reference TRBV5-6 and TRBJ1-2, the complete variable domain reads DAGVTQSPTHLIKTRGQQVTLRCSPKSGHDTVSWYQQALGQGPQFIFQYYEEEERQRGNFPDRFSGHQFPNYSSELNVNALLLGDSALYLCASTQTGVYGYTFGSGTRLTVV.